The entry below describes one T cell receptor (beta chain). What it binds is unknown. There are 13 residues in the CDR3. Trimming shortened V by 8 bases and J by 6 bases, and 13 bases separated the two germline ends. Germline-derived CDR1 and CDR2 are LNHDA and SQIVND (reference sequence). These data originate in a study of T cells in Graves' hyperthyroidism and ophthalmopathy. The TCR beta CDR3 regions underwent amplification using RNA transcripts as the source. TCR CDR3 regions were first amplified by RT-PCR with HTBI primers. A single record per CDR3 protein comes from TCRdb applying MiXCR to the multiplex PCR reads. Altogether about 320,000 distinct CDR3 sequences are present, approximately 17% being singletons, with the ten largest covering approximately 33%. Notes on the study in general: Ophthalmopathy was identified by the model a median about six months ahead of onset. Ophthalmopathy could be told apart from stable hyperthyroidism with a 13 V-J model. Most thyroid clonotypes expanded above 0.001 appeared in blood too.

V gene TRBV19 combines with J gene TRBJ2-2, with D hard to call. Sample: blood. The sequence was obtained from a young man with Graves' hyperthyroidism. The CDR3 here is CASDDPGAGELFF. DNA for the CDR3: TGTGCCAGTGATGACCCGGGCGCCGGGGAGCTGTTTTTT.